These 13 T cell receptor beta chains share one sample of origin, sequenced in a study of blood T cells in healthy people across ages. Next came a second PCR, run for roughly 7 to 12 cycles, which used a sample-barcoded 5' primer along with a J-beta primer mix. TCRdb re-analysed the 5' RACE reads in MiXCR, keeping a single row per CDR3 protein. The data contain about 680,000 distinct CDR3 sequences, about half of them singletons. The sequencing input was blood. The receptors here all came from a woman aged 55-70 years in good health.

This clonotype has a handful of counts. The V and J genes are TRBV4-2 and TRBJ2-5, with TRBD2 matching 13 bases. The CDR3 is 15 residues long. Germline values: CDR1 LGHNA, CDR2 YNFKEQ. After removal of 3 bases from V and 5 bases from J, the junction contained 3 bases not matched to a gene. The CDR3 region is CASSHGTSGMETQYF. As DNA, the CDR3 is TGTGCCAGCAGCCATGGGACTAGCGGGATGGAGACCCAGTACTTC.

This clonotype appeared many times. V is TRBV6-5 and J is TRBJ2-1; D may be TRBD2 (5 bases). Trimming shortened V by 2 bases and J by 8 bases, and 16 bases separated the two germline ends. The CDR3 runs to 15 residues. Looked up from germline, CDR1 is MNHEY and CDR2 is SVGAGI. The CDR3 sequence: CASSYAPTQADEQFF. For the CDR3, the DNA is TGTGCCAGCAGTTACGCGCCCACGCAAGCGGATGAGCAGTTCTTC.

The chain joins TRBV5-1 to TRBJ2-5; D ambiguous. Germline V lookup: CDR1 SGHRS, CDR2 YFSETQ. Trimming removed 2 bases at V and 1 base at J, with 12 bases between. The CDR3 is made up of 15 amino acids. The CDR3 loop reads CASSLAASVQETQYF. The CDR3 nucleotides are TGCGCCAGCAGCTTAGCTGCGTCTGTCCAAGAGACCCAGTACTTC.

CDR3 protein: CASSLLRTPMNTEAFF. DNA of the CDR3: TGTGCCAGCAGCTTATTAAGGACACCCATGAACACTGAAGCTTTCTTT. The rearrangement links TRBV7-9 to TRBJ1-1; TRBD1 might be the D (5 bases). V lost 2 bases to trimming and J lost 0 bases, with 13 bases between them. Germline V gives CDR1 SEHNR, CDR2 FQNEAQ (reference sequence). The CDR3 length is 16 residues.

This clonotype has only a few counts. This sequence joins TRBV20-1 and TRBJ1-2, with D uncertain. This CDR3 has 14 residues. Germline V gene sequence: CDR1 DFQATT, CDR2 SNEGSKA (reference sequence). The V end lost 0 bases, the J end lost 1 base, and 9 bases lay between the germline ends. CDR3 nucleotide sequence: TGCAGTGCTAGAGATCGCAAGGGTAACTATGGCTACACCTTC. This codes for CSARDRKGNYGYTF.

The chain recombines TRBV10-2 with TRBJ1-4; 8 bases agree with TRBD1. J gave up 4 bases and V 0 bases, and 4 bases lay outside the gene matches. There are 16 residues in the CDR3. Germline CDR1 WSHSY, CDR2 SAAADI. As DNA, the CDR3 is TGCGCCAGCAGTGAGTCGAAGGACAGGGTTAATGAAAAACTGTTTTTT. Translation: CASSESKDRVNEKLFF.

The chain has TRBV12-3 or TRBV12-4 and TRBJ2-7, with a possible D match to TRBD1 (5 bases). Deletions cut 3 bases from V and 2 bases from J, with 11 bases between. This CDR3 contains 14 residues. As DNA, the CDR3 is TGTGCCAGCAGTTTCCAGGGTTCCCCCTACGAGCAGTACTTC. Protein product: CASSFQGSPYEQYF.

This clonotype was observed a handful of times. The chain recombines TRBV10-3 with TRBJ2-5; 11 bases agree with TRBD2. CDR1 ENHRY and CDR2 SYGVKD come from the germline V gene. This CDR3 is built from 15 residues. The V gene end was trimmed by 4 bases and the J gene end by 4 bases; junction bases not matched to a gene: 5. As DNA, the CDR3 is TGTGCCATCAGTGGGGGGACTAGCGGAGGAGAGACCCAGTACTTC. Translating it yields CAISGGTSGGETQYF.

The chain links TRBV4-2 to TRBJ2-7; TRBD2 aligns across 8 bases. The germline V gene has CDR1 LGHNA and CDR2 YNFKEQ. The CDR3 has 15 residues. Trimming took 1 base from V and 0 from J; bases not matched to a gene: 2. The CDR3 sequence: CASSQAGGISYEQYF. In DNA, the CDR3 is TGTGCCAGCAGCCAAGCGGGAGGGATCTCCTACGAGCAGTACTTC.

Points on this clonotype: Its ends do not fully match the called genes, so a read error is possible. The chain has TRBV9 and TRBJ1-5, with D perhaps TRBD1 (5 bases). The CDR3 covers 15 residues. CDR1 SGDLS and CDR2 YYNGEE come from the germline V gene. CDR3 nucleotide sequence: TGTGCCAGCGGCGTCGGGACGGACTTTGATCAGCCCCAGCATTTT. Translation gives CASGVGTDFDQPQHF.

With regard to this clonotype: This clone may be a read error of a much larger clone one base away. V and J are TRBV7-2 and TRBJ2-7; D is unclear. This CDR3 is built from 14 residues. CDR1 is SGHTA and CDR2 is FQGNSA in the germline V gene. CDR3 nucleotides: TGTGCCGGCAGCTACAGTAGGTCGGCCTACGAGCAGTACTTC. Its protein is CAGSYSRSAYEQYF.

As concerns this clonotype: A much larger clonotype is one base distant, so this may be a read error. The V and J genes are TRBV12-5 and TRBJ2-1, with D perhaps TRBD1 or TRBD2 (6 bases each). From germline, CDR1 is LGHNT and CDR2 FRNRAP. The V and J ends lost 5 bases and 9 bases respectively, with 14 bases between them. The CDR3 loop spans 13 amino acids. CDR3 amino acids: CASGLTSGAEQFF. The CDR3, as DNA: TGTGCTAGTGGTCTGACATCGGGGGCTGAGCAGTTCTTC.

This clonotype came up a few times. The chain joins TRBV7-2 to TRBJ2-1; 8 bases map to TRBD2. Germline CDR1 reads SGHTA; CDR2 reads FQGNSA. The V gene end was trimmed by 5 bases and the J gene end by 8 bases; junction bases not matched to a gene: 17. This CDR3 spans 17 amino acids. The CDR3 bases are TGTGCCAGCAGCCGCAGCGGGGGCGGAGGGATTAGCGATGAGCAGTTCTTC. It translates to CASSRSGGGGISDEQFF.